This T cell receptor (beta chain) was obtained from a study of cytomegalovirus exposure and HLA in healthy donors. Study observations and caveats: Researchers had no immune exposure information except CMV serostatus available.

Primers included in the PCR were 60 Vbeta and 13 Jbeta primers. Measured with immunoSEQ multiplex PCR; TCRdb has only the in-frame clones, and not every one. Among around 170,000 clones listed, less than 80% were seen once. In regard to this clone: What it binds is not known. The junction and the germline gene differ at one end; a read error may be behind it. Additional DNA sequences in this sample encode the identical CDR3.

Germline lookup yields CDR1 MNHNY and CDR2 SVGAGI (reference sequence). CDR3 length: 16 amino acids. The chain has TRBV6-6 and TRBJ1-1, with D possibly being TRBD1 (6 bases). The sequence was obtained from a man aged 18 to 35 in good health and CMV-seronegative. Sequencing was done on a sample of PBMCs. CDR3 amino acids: CASSYISPGANTEAFF. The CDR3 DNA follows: TGTGCCAGCAGTTACATATCTCCAGGGGCAAACACTGAAGCTTTCTTC.